A single sample is the source of the 22 T cell receptor beta chains below, sequenced in a study of control samples from healthy donors and cancer patients. Data came from immunoSEQ multiplex PCR; TCRdb stores just in-frame clones and leaves some out. The sample has more than 95,000 clones, more than 85% seen once. The sample comprised blood. The origin of the receptors is a man between 18 and 29 years old in good health.

The chain has TRBV5-6 and TRBJ1-2; possible D gene TRBD1, 5 bases. The CDR3 runs to 14 residues. V lost 4 bases and J lost 5, with 15 bases in between. The V gene's germline CDR1 is SGHDT and CDR2 YYEEEE. This chain's CDR3 is CASSLVRQGYGYTF. The CDR3, as DNA: TGTGCCAGCAGCCTCGTACGGCAGGGTTATGGCTACACCTTC.

The chain employs TRBV9 and TRBJ1-1; D ambiguous. The V and J ends lost 0 bases and 5 bases respectively, with 14 bases between them. CDR3 length: 15 residues. Per germline, CDR1 SGDLS and CDR2 YYNGEE. Here the CDR3 reads CASSVGRAEKTEAFF. CDR3 bases: TGTGCCAGCAGCGTAGGGCGGGCAGAAAAGACTGAAGCTTTCTTT.

The chain employs TRBV19 and TRBJ2-4; TRBD1 agrees at 10 bases. Looked up from germline, CDR1 is LNHDA and CDR2 is SQIVND (reference sequence). V shed 5 bases and J 0 bases; nucleotides not matched to a gene: 13. The length of the CDR3 is 19 residues. Here the CDR3 reads CASSLLGTGAKLAKNIQYF. Written as DNA, the CDR3 is TGTGCCAGTAGTCTTCTAGGGACAGGGGCGAAGCTAGCCAAAAACATTCAGTACTTC.

This chain links TRBV4-1 with TRBJ1-2; perhaps TRBD1 as D (6 bases). The V end lost 5 bases, the J end lost 3 bases, and 13 bases lay between the germline ends. Per germline, CDR1 MGHRA and CDR2 YSYEKL. The CDR3 is made up of 14 amino acids. CDR3: CASSRSGGDYGYTF. The CDR3 nucleotides are TGCGCCAGCAGCAGATCCGGGGGCGACTATGGCTACACCTTC.

As concerns this clone: Compared with germline, one end of the junction differs, possibly owing to a read error. The chain links TRBV6-6 to TRBJ1-1; 10 bases fit TRBD1. CDR3 size: 12 residues. From germline, CDR1 is MNHNY and CDR2 SVGAGI (reference sequence). For the CDR3, the DNA is TGTGCCAGCAGTTACTTAGACAGGGGGCGTGAGTTT. Translating it yields CASSYLDRGREF.

The chain combines TRBV5-4 with TRBJ1-2; a possible D gene is TRBD1 (6 bases). The germline V gene has CDR1 SGHNT and CDR2 YYREEE (reference sequence). V was clipped by 3 bases and J by 5 bases, with 17 bases between them. The CDR3 length is 15 residues. CDR3 region: CASSSLVTGKYGYTF. The CDR3 DNA reads as TGTGCCAGCAGCTCCCTAGTGACAGGAAAATATGGCTACACCTTC. Full variable domain (outside the CDR3, taken from reference TRBV5-4 and TRBJ1-2): ETGVTQSPTHLIKTRGQQVTLRCSSQSGHNTVSWYQQALGQGPQFIFQYYREEENGRGNFPPRFSGLQFPNYSSELNVNALELDDSALYLCASSSLVTGKYGYTFGSGTRLTVV.

CDR3 nucleotides: TGCGCCAGCAGCCAAGATGCGGTAGCGGGGACCTACGAGCAGTACTTC. This translates into CASSQDAVAGTYEQYF. J is TRBJ2-7 and V is TRBV4-3; 8 nucleotides line up with TRBD2. The CDR3 consists of 16 residues. Germline V gives CDR1 LGHNA, CDR2 YSLEER. V was clipped by 0 bases and J by 2 bases; unmatched bases: 6.

V and J are TRBV6-5 and TRBJ2-5; D might be TRBD2 (6 bases). Germline values: CDR1 MNHEY, CDR2 SVGAGI. The CDR3 is 15 amino acids. The ends were cut back, 3 bases at V and 1 base at J, with 12 bases in the middle. CDR3 protein: CASSYFAGSQETQYF. In DNA, the CDR3 is TGTGCCAGCAGTTATTTTGCGGGGAGCCAAGAGACCCAGTACTTC.

The chain employs TRBV29-1 and TRBJ2-5; D is unclear. CDR3 length equals 16 residues. V was clipped by 6 bases and J by 5 bases, with 25 bases between them. Germline CDR1 SQVTM, CDR2 ANQGSEA. The chain's CDR3 is CSVHSVSRTVHETQYF. In DNA form, the CDR3 reads TGCAGCGTGCATTCCGTATCCCGGACCGTCCATGAGACCCAGTACTTC. Based on the CDR3 plus reference TRBV29-1 and TRBJ2-5, the full variable domain is SAVISQKPSRDICQRGTSLTIQCQVDSQVTMMFWYRQQPGQSLTLIATANQGSEATYESGFVIDKFPISRPNLTFSTLTVSNMSPEDSSIYLCSVHSVSRTVHETQYFGPGTRLLVL.

This chain links TRBV6-5 with TRBJ1-5; D remains ambiguous. This CDR3 has 15 residues. V was clipped by 8 bases and J by 2 bases, with 16 bases between them. Per germline, CDR1 MNHEY and CDR2 SVGAGI. This CDR3 is CASVKRSVGNQPQHF. In DNA form, the CDR3 reads TGTGCCAGCGTGAAGAGGTCAGTAGGCAATCAGCCCCAGCATTTT.

J is TRBJ2-3 and V is TRBV18, with D maybe TRBD1 (6 bases). The CDR3 consists of 17 residues. The V end was cut by 2 bases, the J end by 3 bases, with 18 bases between. Germline CDR1 KGHSH, CDR2 LQKENI. For the CDR3, the DNA is TGTGCCAGCTCACCAAGGAAGGCAGGGGCCGTTACAGATACGCAGTATTTT. This gives the protein CASSPRKAGAVTDTQYF.

The V call is TRBV5-1, the J call TRBJ2-3, with D unclear. CDR3 length: 13 amino acids. Trimming pared 3 bases from V and 3 bases from J, leaving 8 bases between. In germline, CDR1 is SGHRS, CDR2 YFSETQ. Here the CDR3 reads CASSSELTDTQYF. In DNA, the CDR3 is TGCGCCAGCAGCTCGGAGCTGACAGATACGCAGTATTTT.

This rearrangement joins TRBV5-1 to TRBJ2-3, with a tentative D call TRBD2 (6 bases). The germline V gene has CDR1 SGHRS and CDR2 YFSETQ. The V and J ends lost 6 bases and 2 bases respectively, with 19 bases between them. The CDR3 is 16 amino acids. The DNA for the CDR3 is TGCGCCAGCACCTACGCGGCGCTAGCGCACACAGATACGCAGTATTTT. Residues: CASTYAALAHTDTQYF.

The chain is built from TRBV29-1 and TRBJ1-1; tentatively, D is TRBD1 (5 bases). Germline CDR1 and CDR2: SQVTM and ANQGSEA. This CDR3 comprises 11 residues. The V gene lost 7 bases and the J gene lost 9 bases, with 15 bases spanning the gap. CDR3 residues: CSAPGGEKAFF. DNA of the CDR3: TGCAGCGCCCCTGGGGGGGAGAAAGCTTTCTTT.

The rearrangement links TRBV27 to TRBJ1-4, with D unresolved. V was pared by 3 bases and J by 0 bases, with 11 bases between. CDR1 is MNHEY, CDR2 SMNVEV, per germline (reference sequence). The CDR3 runs to 16 residues. The CDR3, as DNA: TGTGCCAGCAGTTTGTTGGGGAGTACAACTAATGAAAAACTGTTTTTT. This translates into CASSLLGSTTNEKLFF.

The chain uses TRBV29-1 and TRBJ1-2; D not resolved. CDR1 SQVTM and CDR2 ANQGSEA come from the germline V gene. V was trimmed by 0 bases and J by 4 bases, leaving 9 bases between them. The CDR3 length is 13 residues. This CDR3 reads CSVEDTAFYGYTF. CDR3 coding DNA: TGCAGCGTTGAAGATACAGCCTTCTATGGCTACACCTTC.

V usage is TRBV11-2 and J usage is TRBJ2-5, with TRBD2 identical over 7 bases. This CDR3 is 18 amino acids long. The J segment lost 2 bases and the V segment lost 2 bases, leaving 14 bases of the junction unmatched. Germline CDR1 is SGHAT and CDR2 is FQNNGV. CDR3 loop: CASSLTLGGTQIQETQYF. CDR3 DNA sequence: TGTGCCAGCAGCTTAACCCTCGGGGGGACCCAGATACAAGAGACCCAGTACTTC.

The chain carries TRBV1 and TRBJ1-5; the table's D gene call, TRBD1, was not cross checked with the DNA. TRBV1 is listed as a pseudogene. The CDR3 totals 17 residues. This chain's CDR3 is CTSKGGQGAIGNQPQHF. The CDR3 DNA sequence: TGCACCAGCAAAGGGGGACAGGGGGCGATTGGCAATCAGCCCCAGCATTTT.

This chain links TRBV3-1 (or the pseudogene TRBV3-2) with TRBJ2-2; D is unresolved. The germline V gene has CDR1 LGHDT and CDR2 YNNKEL (reference sequence). The V gene lost 6 bases and the J gene lost 1 base, with 30 bases spanning the gap. This CDR3 region has 21 residues. Written as DNA, the CDR3 is TGTGCCAGCAGGAAGGCTAAAGGATTGTTTTCCCCTACAATGAACACCGGGGAGCTGTTTTTT. Translating it yields CASRKAKGLFSPTMNTGELFF.

V usage is TRBV4-3 and J usage is TRBJ1-4; D unresolved. Trimming shortened V by 0 bases and J by 4 bases, and 9 bases separated the two germline ends. The CDR3 consists of 15 residues. Germline CDR1 reads LGHNA; CDR2 reads YSLEER. The CDR3, as DNA: TGCGCCAGCAGCCAAGATGGTAACCTTAATGAAAAACTGTTTTTT. Its translation is CASSQDGNLNEKLFF.

The chain links TRBV7-2 to TRBJ1-5; possible D gene TRBD1, 5 bases. This CDR3 is built from 16 residues. V dropped 0 bases and J dropped 2 bases, with 11 bases sitting between them. Germline V gives CDR1 SGHTA, CDR2 FQGNSA. Written as DNA, the CDR3 is TGTGCCAGCAGCTTAGCTGGGGACGGAGGCAATCAGCCCCAGCATTTT. Its protein product is CASSLAGDGGNQPQHF.

This chain links TRBV6-2 or TRBV6-3 with TRBJ2-1; D might be TRBD2 (6 bases). The germline V gene encodes CDR1 MNHEY and CDR2 SVGEGT. The CDR3 covers 13 residues. V dropped 8 bases and J dropped 7 bases, with 15 bases sitting between them. This chain's CDR3 is CASGHGGTNEQFF. CDR3 bases: TGTGCCAGCGGCCATGGGGGGACGAATGAGCAGTTCTTC.